The 31 T cell receptor beta chains below come from one sample, sequenced in a study of Ad26.COV2.S vaccination and SARS-CoV-2 variants (dated by TCRdb to the early 2020s). Libraries were constructed by the immunoSEQ multiplex PCR assay. TCRdb took over this immuneACCESS table, retaining in-frame rearrangements with V and J assigned. Such tables are incomplete; in checked studies, under half of the missing clones stem from an unresolved V gene, and the remainder is unexplained. The sample includes about 680,000 clones, with roughly 90% observed a single time. Approximately 1.5% of the sample rests with the top ten. In light of the paper, this sample's treatment or condition label describes: around 19 received Ad26.COV2.S at low or high dose, single or two shots; 5 received placebo; per-sample allocation not given. Repertoires of vaccine and placebo recipients were sequenced from samples collected on day 63 after the first injection.

The sequencing used peripheral blood, collected in a trial of Ad26.COV2.S vaccine versus placebo. These receptors all stem from a person aged 18 to 65 who received the Ad26.COV2.S COVID-19 vaccine or a placebo.

J is TRBJ1-2 and V is TRBV16; D not resolved. The germline CDR1 and CDR2 sequences are KGHSY and FQNENV. The ends were cut back, 3 bases at V and 1 base at J, with 12 bases in the middle. The CDR3 consists of 15 residues. This CDR3 is CASSHSNSYNYGYTF. Written as DNA, the CDR3 is TGTGCCAGCAGCCATAGTAACAGTTATAACTATGGCTACACCTTC. The full variable domain, completed using reference TRBV16 and TRBJ1-2, is GEEVAQTPKHLVRGEGQKAKLYCAPIKGHSYVFWYQQVLKNEFKFLISFQNENVFDETGMPKERFSAKCLPNSPCSLEIQATKLEDSAVYFCASSHSNSYNYGYTFGSGTRLTVV.

In regard to this clone: The sample holds other DNA sequences that translate to the same CDR3. V gene TRBV5-1 combines with J gene TRBJ2-3; 8 nucleotides match TRBD1. After removal of 0 bases from V and 5 bases from J, the junction contained 5 bases not matched to a gene. This CDR3 contains 15 residues. In germline, CDR1 is SGHRS, CDR2 YFSETQ. CDR3 region: CASSLGRGLGDTQYF. CDR3 in DNA: TGCGCCAGCAGCTTGGGCAGGGGGCTAGGAGATACGCAGTATTTT.

The chain carries TRBV4-3 and TRBJ2-3, with D tentatively TRBD1 (6 bases). V lost 3 bases, J lost 0 bases, and 25 bases lay in between. Germline V gives CDR1 LGHNA, CDR2 YSLEER. The CDR3 has 20 residues. CDR3 nucleotides: TGCGCCAGCAGCCATGGATCAACAGGGTACCCTCCTTCTAGCACAGATACGCAGTATTTT. This codes for CASSHGSTGYPPSSTDTQYF.

The genes are TRBV2 and TRBJ2-7; no firm D call. This CDR3 is built from 14 residues. Between the trimmed V and J ends, which lost 1 base and 2 bases, there was a span of 9 bases. Per the germline V gene, CDR1 is SNHLY and CDR2 is FYNNEI. The CDR3, as DNA: TGTGCCAGCAGTGAAGGAACAGCTCCCTACGAGCAGTACTTC. Translation gives CASSEGTAPYEQYF.

V and J are TRBV19 and TRBJ1-2; tentatively, D is TRBD1 (6 bases). Germline V gene data show CDR1 as LNHDA and CDR2 as SQIVND (reference sequence). V was cut by 7 bases and J by 4 bases, with 16 bases left in between. This CDR3 has 14 amino acids. The CDR3 loop is CASNDIDRFYGYTF. The DNA of the CDR3 is TGTGCCAGTAATGATATCGACAGGTTCTATGGCTACACCTTC.

The V gene is TRBV3-1 (or the pseudogene TRBV3-2), the J gene TRBJ1-1; no clear D gene. The length of the CDR3 is 15 residues. CDR1 and CDR2 from the germline V gene are LGHDT and YNNKEL (reference sequence). Deletions cut 1 base from V and 0 bases from J, with 9 bases between. The CDR3 DNA is TGTGCCAGCAGCCAAGGCTTGAGGATGAACACTGAAGCTTTCTTT. The encoded protein is CASSQGLRMNTEAFF.

The rearrangement joins TRBV25-1 to TRBJ1-6, with TRBD1 identical over 7 bases. Germline V gene data show CDR1 as MGHDK and CDR2 as SYGVNS. J was trimmed by 10 bases and V by 3 bases; bases with no gene match: 12. The CDR3 runs to 16 residues. The CDR3 DNA is TGTGCCAGCAGTGACCAACAGGGGAATCCAGGGTCACCCCTCCACTTT. Encoded protein: CASSDQQGNPGSPLHF.

The chain is built from TRBV7-9 and TRBJ2-3; TRBD2 agrees at 9 bases. Germline V gene lookup returns CDR1 SEHNR and CDR2 FQNEAQ (reference sequence). The CDR3 is 13 amino acids. Germline trimming cut 10 bases from V and 0 bases from J; bases unmatched to any gene: 2. The CDR3 sequence is CATLAGSTDTQYF. The CDR3 bases are TGTGCCACACTAGCGGGTAGCACAGATACGCAGTATTTT.

The chain carries TRBV27 and TRBJ1-5, with no clear D. The germline gives CDR1 MNHEY, CDR2 SMNVEV (reference sequence). The CDR3 extends over 14 amino acids. Trimming cost V 2 bases and J 6 bases, with 11 bases left between them. CDR3 nucleotide sequence: TGTGCCAGCAGTTTAGTCCCAGGCAGTCAGCCCCAGCATTTT. Its protein product is CASSLVPGSQPQHF.

The chain combines TRBV5-1 with TRBJ2-5, with D unresolved. V lost 0 bases to trimming and J lost 4 bases, with 4 bases between them. Germline CDR1 SGHRS, CDR2 YFSETQ. The CDR3 has 12 residues. The CDR3 sequence is CASSLETETQYF. DNA for the CDR3: TGCGCCAGCAGCTTGGAGACAGAGACCCAGTACTTC.

The J gene is TRBJ2-1, the V gene TRBV16; 9 bases agree with TRBD2. The CDR3 length is 15 residues. Germline values: CDR1 KGHSY, CDR2 FQNENV. V lost 0 bases and J lost 9; bases outside the gene matches: 6. This CDR3 reads CASSQSAGGPGEQFF. Written as DNA, the CDR3 is TGTGCCAGCAGCCAATCGGCGGGAGGGCCGGGTGAGCAGTTCTTC.

V gene TRBV7-3 combines with J gene TRBJ2-7, with 7 positions matching TRBD1. The CDR3 contains 14 residues. Germline V gives CDR1 SGHTA, CDR2 FQGTGA. The J segment lost 5 bases and the V segment lost 5 bases, leaving 9 bases of the junction unmatched. This CDR3 is CASSPRQGSDEQYF. As DNA, the CDR3 is TGTGCCAGCAGCCCGCGACAGGGCTCGGACGAGCAGTACTTC.

The chain is built from TRBV9 and TRBJ1-6; a weak D match, TRBD1 (5 bases). This CDR3 contains 15 residues. V was shortened by 0 bases and J by 8 bases, with 12 bases between the two germline ends. From germline, CDR1 is SGDLS and CDR2 YYNGEE. CDR3: CASSVALEGDSPLHF. The DNA of the CDR3 is TGTGCCAGCAGCGTAGCCTTAGAAGGGGATTCACCCCTCCACTTT.

J is TRBJ2-1 and V is TRBV11-3; D may be TRBD2 (5 bases). The CDR3 loop spans 12 amino acids. From germline, CDR1 is SGHNT and CDR2 YENEEA. V lost 5 bases, J lost 6 bases, and 8 bases lay in between. The CDR3 bases are TGTGCCAGCAGCCGGACTGTCAATGAGCAGTTCTTC. Residues: CASSRTVNEQFF.

Details on this clone: Different DNA sequences within this sample yield the same CDR3. The rearrangement uses TRBV6-6 and TRBJ2-7; 8 nucleotides agree with TRBD1. Trimming at V came to 5 bases and at J to 2 bases, leaving 5 bases not matched to a gene. The CDR3 runs to 14 residues. Germline V CDR1 and CDR2: MNHNY, SVGAGI (reference sequence). CDR3 in DNA: TGTGCCAGCAGTCCCGGGACAGGTCCCTACGAGCAGTACTTC. Protein: CASSPGTGPYEQYF.

About this clone: Other DNA sequences from this sample encode an identical CDR3 as well. The chain is built from TRBV10-3 and TRBJ2-7; TRBD2 matches 11 bases. CDR3 length: 15 amino acids. V dropped 6 bases and J dropped 4; count of bases not matched to a gene: 8. Germline assignment: CDR1 ENHRY and CDR2 SYGVKD. CDR3 nucleotides: TGTGCCATCAGACTAGCGGGAGACTCTTCTTACGAGCAGTACTTC. Translated: CAIRLAGDSSYEQYF.

V gene TRBV21-1 combines with J gene TRBJ2-7; TRBD2 was called by the table and not checked on the DNA. TRBV21-1 is labeled a pseudogene. The CDR3 has 11 amino acids. CDR3 protein: CASTPVYEQYF. Here the CDR3 DNA reads TGTGCCAGCACGCCGGTCTACGAGCAGTACTTC.

The V call is TRBV19, the J call TRBJ2-2, with D hard to call. CDR3 size: 15 residues. Trimming stripped 5 bases from V and 3 bases from J, with 13 bases between. Germline values: CDR1 LNHDA, CDR2 SQIVND (reference sequence). CDR3 DNA: TGTGCCAGTAGTGAACGGACGGTTTACACCGGGGAGCTGTTTTTT. Its protein is CASSERTVYTGELFF.

The J gene is TRBJ2-3, the V gene TRBV24-1, with 8 bases lining up with TRBD2. The CDR3 runs 15 residues. Germline V gives CDR1 KGHDR, CDR2 SFDVKD. Trimming removed 3 bases from V and 4 bases from J; junction bases left unmatched: 5. CDR3 DNA: TGTGCCACCAGTGATGCGGGACTAGACGCAGATACGCAGTATTTT. It codes for CATSDAGLDADTQYF.

V usage is TRBV2 and J usage is TRBJ1-3, with D uncertain. Germline-derived CDR1 and CDR2 are SNHLY and FYNNEI. V was pared by 0 bases and J by 0 bases, with 9 bases between. The CDR3 consists of 16 residues. DNA for the CDR3: TGTGCCAGCAGTGAAGCAGGTCGGAGCTCTGGAAACACCATATATTTT. It is translated as CASSEAGRSSGNTIYF.

This chain joins TRBV5-1 and TRBJ2-7; the match to TRBD1 covers 8 bases. The CDR3 contains 15 residues. V was pared by 4 bases and J by 2 bases, with 8 bases of the junction left unmatched. CDR1 and CDR2 from the germline V gene are SGHRS and YFSETQ. DNA of the CDR3: TGCGCCAGCAGCAATGGACAGGGAGGCGCCTACGAGCAGTACTTC. It yields the protein CASSNGQGGAYEQYF.

The rearrangement uses TRBV5-1 and TRBJ2-3; TRBD2 matches 7 bases. After removal of 2 bases from V and 4 bases from J, the junction contained 4 bases not matched to a gene. Germline CDR1 SGHRS, CDR2 YFSETQ. The CDR3 contains 14 residues. The CDR3 nucleotides read TGCGCCAGCAGCTTAGCGGGACGTCCAGATACGCAGTATTTT. Amino acids: CASSLAGRPDTQYF.

This clone has a handful of counts. The V and J genes are TRBV6-2 or TRBV6-3 and TRBJ1-5, with a weak D call TRBD1 (6 bases). The germline gives CDR1 MNHEY, CDR2 SVGEGT. There are 15 residues in the CDR3. V gave up 0 bases and J gave up 6 bases, with 12 bases separating them. The CDR3 is CASSYSGGGGQPQHF. CDR3 nucleotides: TGTGCCAGCAGTTACTCGGGGGGCGGGGGTCAGCCCCAGCATTTT.

The CDR3 loop is CASSLMGGPYTEAFF. Here the CDR3 DNA reads TGTGCCAGCAGCCTCATGGGGGGGCCTTACACTGAAGCTTTCTTT. The chain links TRBV14 to TRBJ1-1, with D possibly TRBD1 on 6 matching bases. This CDR3 contains 15 residues. The V end lost 4 bases, the J end lost 3 bases, and 15 bases lay between the germline ends. CDR1 and CDR2 (germline): SGHDN, FVKESK.

V usage is TRBV30 and J usage is TRBJ2-7; D might be TRBD1 (5 bases). The germline V gene encodes CDR1 GTSNPN and CDR2 SVGIG (reference sequence). The CDR3 is made up of 13 amino acids. V shed 1 base and J shed 5 bases, with 12 bases lying between them. The CDR3 here is CAWSGSGFHEQYF. The CDR3 DNA reads TGTGCCTGGAGTGGATCAGGGTTCCACGAGCAGTACTTC.

The CDR3 loop is CASSQMRELVLSTYNSPLHF. The CDR3 DNA reads as TGTGCCAGCAGCCAGATGAGGGAGCTAGTCTTAAGCACTTATAATTCACCCCTCCACTTT. The rearrangement joins TRBV3-1 (or the pseudogene TRBV3-2) to TRBJ1-6; D gene uncertain. Trimming left V 3 bases short and J 4 bases short, with 25 bases between. This CDR3 has 20 residues. The V gene's germline CDR1 is LGHDT and CDR2 YNNKEL (reference sequence).

This chain connects TRBV6-5 to TRBJ1-2; 12 bases line up with TRBD1. J lost 4 bases, V lost 4 bases, and 7 bases had no gene match. This CDR3 contains 16 residues. From germline, CDR1 is MNHEY and CDR2 SVGAGI. The CDR3 sequence: CASSSGTGGSLYGYTF. CDR3 nucleotide sequence: TGTGCCAGCAGTTCCGGGACAGGGGGCTCTCTCTATGGCTACACCTTC.

The chain employs TRBV2 and TRBJ2-5; 10 bases are shared with TRBD2. Germline CDR1 SNHLY, CDR2 FYNNEI. The CDR3 has 15 residues. V lost 6 bases and J lost 4; bases outside the gene matches: 8. The CDR3 DNA reads TGTGCCAGCAGAAATCTAGCGGGAGCGGGAGAGACCCAGTACTTC. This translates into CASRNLAGAGETQYF.

The CDR3 region is CASRGDRDYYNEQFF. The CDR3 region has the DNA TGTGCCAGCAGAGGGGACAGGGACTATTACAATGAGCAGTTCTTC. This chain joins TRBV6-6 and TRBJ2-1, with 9 bases matching TRBD1. The CDR3 runs 15 residues. V was clipped by 6 bases and J by 4 bases; unmatched bases: 7. Germline V lookup: CDR1 MNHNY, CDR2 SVGAGI (reference sequence).

This clone occurred once. The chain employs TRBV4-3 and TRBJ2-1; 7 bases are shared with TRBD2. V lost 0 bases to trimming and J lost 9 bases; unmatched junction nucleotides: 11. Germline CDR1 reads LGHNA; CDR2 reads YSLEER. The CDR3 totals 16 residues. CDR3 residues: CASSQDGTTHSGEQFF. DNA for the CDR3: TGCGCCAGCAGCCAAGATGGGACTACCCACTCGGGTGAGCAGTTCTTC.

The J gene is TRBJ1-1, the V gene TRBV4-1; D gene uncertain. Trimming removed 4 bases from V and 1 base from J, with 13 bases in between. Germline V gene sequence: CDR1 MGHRA, CDR2 YSYEKL. The CDR3 runs 15 residues. CDR3 loop: CASSRGSERNTEAFF. The CDR3 DNA sequence: TGCGCCAGCAGCCGGGGATCTGAGCGGAACACTGAAGCTTTCTTT.